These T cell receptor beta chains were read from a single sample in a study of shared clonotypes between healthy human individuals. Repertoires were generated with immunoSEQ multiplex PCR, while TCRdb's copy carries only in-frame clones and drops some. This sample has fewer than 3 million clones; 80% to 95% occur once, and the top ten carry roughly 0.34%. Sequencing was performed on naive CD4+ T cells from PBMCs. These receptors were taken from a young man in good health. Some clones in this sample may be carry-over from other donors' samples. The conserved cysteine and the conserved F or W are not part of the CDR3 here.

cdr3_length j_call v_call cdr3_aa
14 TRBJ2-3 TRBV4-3 ASSQGLAGSTDTQY
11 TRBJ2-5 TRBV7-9 ASSLGVFETQY
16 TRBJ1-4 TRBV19 ASSIVNGVGGVGEKLF
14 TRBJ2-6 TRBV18 ASSLGQFSGANVLT
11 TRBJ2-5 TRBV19 ASKGQGRETQY
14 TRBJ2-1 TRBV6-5 ASSSREASSYNEQF
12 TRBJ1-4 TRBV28 ASSSQGLDEKLF
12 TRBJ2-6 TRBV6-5 ASSTRSGANVLT
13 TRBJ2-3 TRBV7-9 ASSFGGGGTDTQY
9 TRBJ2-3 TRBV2 ASSERGTQY
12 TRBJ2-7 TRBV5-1 ASSYRDSSYEQY
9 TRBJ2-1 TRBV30 AWSGLAGQF
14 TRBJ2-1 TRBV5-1 ASSSWGLAGGGGQF
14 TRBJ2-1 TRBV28 ASNPIPGLVYNEQF
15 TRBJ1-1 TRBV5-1 ASSLVAGEVGNTEAF